The 19 T cell receptor beta chains below come from one sample, sequenced in a study of CD8+ T cells in alopecia areata (dated by TCRdb to the late 2010s). The sample's time point label, in plain terms: about 5 months on oral tofacitinib. This specimen's treatment or condition label, interpreted: oral pan-JAK inhibitor, 5-10 mg twice daily. Receptors were amplified or captured by the immunoSEQ multiplex PCR assay. To provide template for TCR sequencing, every sample had RNA extracted and reverse transcribed into cDNA. The clones in this table, taken by TCRdb from immuneACCESS, are in-frame only. Not every clone is retained; where verified, under half of the shortfall comes from an unresolved V gene, and the cause of the rest is unknown. Within this sample are more than 90,000 clones, with roughly three fifths of them counted one time only. More than 10% of the sample is in the top ten clones. Sequenced here: CD8+ T cells sorted from blood, sampled at week 24, from a patient treated with tofacitinib. The receptors shown here come from a human donor with alopecia areata.

CDR3 sequence: CASSLRGLMNTEAFF. In DNA, the CDR3 is TGTGCCAGCAGTTTAAGGGGGCTCATGAACACTGAAGCTTTCTTT. The V gene is TRBV27, the J gene TRBJ1-1, with 7 nucleotides matching TRBD1. CDR1 MNHEY and CDR2 SMNVEV come from the germline V gene (reference sequence). This CDR3 has 15 amino acids. V gave up 2 bases and J gave up 0 bases; unmatched junction bases: 3.

This chain links TRBV4-2 with TRBJ2-1; 8 bases fit TRBD2. The CDR3 consists of 16 residues. V was clipped by 3 bases and J by 5 bases; unmatched bases: 9. Germline loops: CDR1 LGHNA, CDR2 YNFKEQ. The DNA for the CDR3 is TGTGCCAGCAGCCAGATTTGGCGGGGGGCGAACAATGAGCAGTTCTTC. Translation gives CASSQIWRGANNEQFF.

A few counts support this clone. V gene TRBV30 combines with J gene TRBJ2-2; a possible D gene is TRBD2 (5 bases). The V end lost 6 bases, the J end lost 9 bases, and 11 bases lay between the germline ends. This CDR3 region has 11 residues. Germline lookup yields CDR1 GTSNPN and CDR2 SVGIG (reference sequence). The CDR3 here is CACSEGWELFF. The CDR3 DNA reads TGTGCCTGCTCCGAGGGCTGGGAGCTGTTTTTT. Supplemented by reference TRBV30 and TRBJ2-2, the full variable domain reads SQTIHQWPATLVQPVGSPLSLECTVEGTSNPNLYWYRQAAGRGLQLLFYSVGIGQISSEVPQNLSASRPQDRQFILSSKKLLLSDSGFYLCACSEGWELFFGEGSRLTVL.

V gene TRBV6-5 combines with J gene TRBJ2-7; no definite D call. V dropped 0 bases and J dropped 4 bases, with 7 bases sitting between them. The CDR3 covers 13 residues. Germline V gives CDR1 MNHEY, CDR2 SVGAGI. The CDR3, as DNA: TGTGCCAGCAGTTACTCCGGTCGTTACGAGCAGTACTTC. Its protein product is CASSYSGRYEQYF.

This chain connects TRBV15 to TRBJ1-5; D unresolved. The germline V gene has CDR1 LNHNV and CDR2 YYDKDF (reference sequence). V dropped 1 base and J dropped 0 bases, with 7 bases sitting between them. This CDR3 is built from 15 residues. CDR3 in DNA: TGTGCCACCAGCAGAGGGGTTGATAGCAATCAGCCCCAGCATTTT. Protein sequence: CATSRGVDSNQPQHF.

This clone was counted a single time. V usage is TRBV27 and J usage is TRBJ1-6; 9 bases match TRBD1. Germline trimming cut 8 bases from V and 6 bases from J; bases unmatched to any gene: 5. There are 14 residues in the CDR3. CDR1 is MNHEY, CDR2 SMNVEV, per germline (reference sequence). The CDR3 nucleotides read TGTGCCAGCGGGCCGACAGGGGGTAATTCACCCCTCCACTTT. Its protein product is CASGPTGGNSPLHF.

As concerns this clone: The germline gene is not matched at one end of the junction; a read error may be the cause. V usage is TRBV9 and J usage is TRBJ2-3, with 8 bases fitting TRBD1. This CDR3 has 17 residues. Looked up from germline, CDR1 is SGDLS and CDR2 is YYNGEE. CDR3 loop: CASSVGLDREFSDMQYF. Written as DNA, the CDR3 is TGTGCCAGCAGCGTAGGGCTGGACAGGGAGTTTTCAGATATGCAGTATTTT.

The chain combines TRBV27 with TRBJ1-1; D gene uncertain. Trimming cost V 4 bases and J 3 bases, with 9 bases left between them. Germline V gene data show CDR1 as MNHEY and CDR2 as SMNVEV (reference sequence). The CDR3 is made up of 13 amino acids. The CDR3 loop is CASSSGLDTEAFF. The CDR3 region has the DNA TGTGCCAGCAGTTCTGGTTTGGACACTGAAGCTTTCTTT.

This chain links TRBV30 with TRBJ1-1; no clear D. CDR1 and CDR2 (germline): GTSNPN, SVGIG (reference sequence). V was shortened by 4 bases and J by 6 bases, with 12 bases between the two germline ends. This CDR3 has 12 residues. The CDR3 sequence is CAWTPTGSEAFF. The CDR3 nucleotides read TGTGCCTGGACCCCGACGGGTTCTGAAGCTTTCTTT.

This chain uses TRBV5-6 with TRBJ2-4; D uncertain. V was clipped by 3 bases and J by 0 bases, with 10 bases between them. Germline V gene lookup returns CDR1 SGHDT and CDR2 YYEEEE. The length of the CDR3 is 15 residues. The CDR3 region is CASSWVELAKNIQYF. The CDR3 nucleotides are TGTGCCAGCAGCTGGGTGGAACTAGCCAAAAACATTCAGTACTTC.

This chain uses TRBV4-3 with TRBJ2-7, with D maybe TRBD1 (5 bases). The V gene's germline CDR1 is LGHNA and CDR2 YSLEER. The CDR3 is 14 amino acids. V lost 2 bases to trimming and J lost 2 bases, with 10 bases between them. CDR3 sequence reads: CASSQIRAAYEQYF. CDR3 nucleotide sequence: TGCGCCAGCAGCCAAATCAGGGCCGCCTACGAGCAGTACTTC.

V usage is TRBV7-9 and J usage is TRBJ2-7, with D uncertain. Germline values: CDR1 SEHNR, CDR2 FQNEAQ (reference sequence). V shed 5 bases and J shed 1 base, with 9 bases lying between them. This CDR3 comprises 13 residues. The CDR3 sequence: CASSPQASYEQYF. In nucleotides, the CDR3 is TGTGCCAGCAGCCCCCAGGCATCCTACGAGCAGTACTTC.

This chain connects TRBV2 to TRBJ1-6, with a possible D match to TRBD1 (5 bases). CDR1 SNHLY and CDR2 FYNNEI come from the germline V gene. The CDR3 has 15 residues. The V end was cut by 3 bases, the J end by 7 bases, with 13 bases between. Here the CDR3 reads CASSEGWGWNSPLHF. CDR3 nucleotide sequence: TGTGCCAGCAGTGAGGGATGGGGGTGGAATTCACCCCTCCACTTT.

The chain combines TRBV2 with TRBJ2-7; D perhaps matches TRBD1 (6 bases). The germline V gene encodes CDR1 SNHLY and CDR2 FYNNEI. This CDR3 is built from 12 residues. V lost 6 bases and J 2 bases, leaving 8 bases between the germline ends. Here the CDR3 reads CASRGAAYEQYF. Here the CDR3 DNA reads TGTGCCAGCAGGGGGGCTGCCTACGAGCAGTACTTC.

This clone has only a few counts. The chain links TRBV5-6 to TRBJ1-1, with D possibly being TRBD1 (5 bases). The V and J ends lost 0 bases and 3 bases respectively, with 9 bases between them. Germline CDR1 is SGHDT and CDR2 is YYEEEE. CDR3 length: 14 residues. CDR3 sequence reads: CASSLAGLYTEAFF. The CDR3 coding sequence is TGTGCCAGCAGCTTGGCGGGGCTGTACACTGAAGCTTTCTTT. The whole variable domain, filled in from reference TRBV5-6 and TRBJ1-1, reads DAGVTQSPTHLIKTRGQQVTLRCSPKSGHDTVSWYQQALGQGPQFIFQYYEEEERQRGNFPDRFSGHQFPNYSSELNVNALLLGDSALYLCASSLAGLYTEAFFGQGTRLTVV.

CDR3 in DNA: TGTGCCAGCTCCTCGATGGGGGAAAAACTGTTTTTT. Translation gives CASSSMGEKLFF. V gene TRBV27 combines with J gene TRBJ1-4; D ambiguous. V lost 8 bases and J lost 8, with 12 bases in between. The CDR3 loop spans 12 amino acids. Germline assignment: CDR1 MNHEY and CDR2 SMNVEV (reference sequence).

The rearrangement joins TRBV7-2 to TRBJ2-3, with TRBD2 matching over 15 bases. CDR1 is SGHTA and CDR2 is FQGNSA in the germline V gene. The CDR3 loop spans 17 amino acids. V was clipped by 5 bases and J by 1 base; unmatched bases: 4. DNA for the CDR3: TGTGCCAGCAGCCACTGGACTAGCGGGGGGGGCACAGATACGCAGTATTTT. This gives the protein CASSHWTSGGGTDTQYF.

The sample holds a few counts of this clone. The chain couples TRBV7-9 to TRBJ2-7, with 10 bases identical to TRBD1. Looked up from germline, CDR1 is SEHNR and CDR2 is FQNEAQ (reference sequence). V was pared by 4 bases and J by 2 bases, with 2 bases of the junction left unmatched. The CDR3 loop spans 14 amino acids. The CDR3, as DNA: TGTGCCAGCAGCTCCGGGACAGGGGCCTACGAGCAGTACTTC. It codes for CASSSGTGAYEQYF.

This sequence joins TRBV9 and TRBJ1-5; D is undetermined. The V and J ends lost 3 bases and 8 bases respectively, with 9 bases between them. Germline V CDR1 and CDR2: SGDLS, YYNGEE. The CDR3 is 12 amino acids. The CDR3 DNA reads TGTGCCAGCAGCGACGGTATAGAGCCCCAGCATTTT. This encodes CASSDGIEPQHF.